The TCR beta chain described here comes from a study of OX40 agonist ivuxolimab in advanced cancers. Study-wide background: People in dose escalation had one of these cancers: hepatocellular carcinoma, melanoma, renal cell or head and neck cancer. The group had a mean age of approximately 60 years, ranged from roughly 23 to 85, and was less than 85% male.

V lost 3 bases and J 4 bases, leaving 9 bases between the germline ends. CDR3 size: 14 residues. Germline V gives CDR1 MDHEN, CDR2 SYDVKM. Method: immunoSEQ multiplex PCR; TCRdb's copy keeps in-frame clones and lacks some. The table lists nearly 80,000 clones, around 80% of them singletons. Specimen: CD4+ or CD8+ T cells sorted from blood, collected in a trial of the OX40 agonist ivuxolimab. The gene calls are TRBV28 and TRBJ2-2; D is possibly TRBD2 (7 bases). This receptor was taken from an adult with an advanced solid tumor such as melanoma, head and neck, liver or kidney cancer. The CDR3 DNA reads as TGTGCCAGCAGTTTTGCGGGGGCCACCGGGGAGCTGTTTTTT. Translating it yields CASSFAGATGELFF.